Described below is a single T cell receptor beta chain sequence and its context. Antigen unknown. CD4+ cells were split into CD45RA+ naive and CD45RA-negative memory subsets. The data were obtained in a study of shared clonotypes between healthy human individuals. Study-wide background: Each donor contributed plates that comprised three CD4 naive, three CD4 memory, two CD8 naive and one CD8 memory.

Study-wide results and caveats: The study generally estimated greater richness for naive than memory subsets.

The CDR3 length is 14 residues. Germline V lookup: CDR1 SGHTA, CDR2 FQGNSA. Trimming stripped 5 bases from V and 6 bases from J, with 14 bases between. In the original processing: Sequence data from immunoSEQ were junction-only and lacked quality scores; consequently, filtering differed. Method: immunoSEQ multiplex PCR; TCRdb's copy keeps in-frame clones and lacks some. V, J and clone size are those of that table, while D and trimming were read from the DNA. The table has millions of clones, 90% to 95% seen once. The sequencing input was naive CD4+ T cells sorted from blood. Subset described: CD45RA+ positively selected. The TCR sequence derives from a man younger than 35 in good health. The chain links TRBV7-2 to TRBJ2-4; D is uncertain. CDR3 sequence (DNA): TGTGCCAGCAGCGTTTTTGGGCAGTTAAACATTCAGTACTTC. Protein sequence: CASSVFGQLNIQYF.